Below are 4 T cell receptor beta chains sequenced from a single sample in a study of shared clonotypes between healthy human individuals (dated by TCRdb to the early 2020s). Libraries were constructed by the immunoSEQ multiplex PCR assay. Not all clones reach the TCRdb copy of this immuneACCESS table, which keeps in-frame sequences only. Checked studies attribute under half of the gap to unresolved V genes and leave the rest unexplained. The sample table holds 2.3 million or so clones, of which approximately 93% were seen once. Jointly, the top ten make up about 0.39% of the sample. Sequenced: naive CD4+ T cells from PBMCs. The sample's cell subset or site label, decoded: CD45RA+ positively selected. The receptor set was obtained from a man aged 18 to 30 in good health. Some clones in this sample may be carry-over from other donors' samples.

The chain employs TRBV7-3 and TRBJ2-5, with 8 bases matching TRBD1. The CDR3 loop spans 15 amino acids. Germline CDR1 reads SGHTA; CDR2 reads FQGTGA. J was trimmed by 2 bases and V by 4 bases; bases with no gene match: 6. Here the CDR3 reads CASSSDRTGQETQYF. The DNA of the CDR3 is TGTGCCAGCAGCTCCGACCGGACAGGGCAAGAGACCCAGTACTTC.

The chain combines TRBV28 with TRBJ2-1; 8 positions match TRBD2. The CDR3 loop spans 16 amino acids. V trimming: 6 bases; J trimming: 3 bases; junction bases outside the gene matches: 10. CDR1 MDHEN and CDR2 SYDVKM come from the germline V gene. The CDR3 reads CASRTQLAEYYNEQFF. CDR3 in DNA: TGTGCCAGCAGAACCCAACTAGCGGAATACTACAATGAGCAGTTCTTC. The variable domain in full, with the rest retrieved from reference TRBV28 and TRBJ2-1, is DVKVTQSSRYLVKRTGEKVFLECVQDMDHENMFWYRQDPGLGLRLIYFSYDVKMKEKGDIPEGYSVSREKKERFSLILESASTNQTSMYLCASRTQLAEYYNEQFFGPGTRLTVL.

The rearrangement uses TRBV9 and TRBJ1-1, with D possibly TRBD1 on 5 matching bases. Trimming took off 0 bases at V and 3 bases at J, with 12 bases between the two ends. This CDR3 has 15 residues. Germline V lookup: CDR1 SGDLS, CDR2 YYNGEE. The CDR3 DNA is TGTGCCAGCAGCGTAGCTCAGGGTTCGGACACTGAAGCTTTCTTT. Its protein is CASSVAQGSDTEAFF. The full variable domain, rest sourced from reference TRBV9 and TRBJ1-1, is DSGVTQTPKHLITATGQRVTLRCSPRSGDLSVYWYQQSLDQGLQFLIQYYNGEERAKGNILERFSAQQFPDLHSELNLSSLELGDSALYFCASSVAQGSDTEAFFGQGTRLTVV.

The chain couples TRBV21-1 to TRBJ2-7; the table's D gene call, TRBD1, was not cross checked with the DNA. TRBV21-1 is termed a pseudogene. The CDR3 length is 12 residues. The CDR3 region has the DNA TGTGCCAGCAGCATGGCAAGTTACGAGCAGTACTTC. Its translation is CASSMASYEQYF.